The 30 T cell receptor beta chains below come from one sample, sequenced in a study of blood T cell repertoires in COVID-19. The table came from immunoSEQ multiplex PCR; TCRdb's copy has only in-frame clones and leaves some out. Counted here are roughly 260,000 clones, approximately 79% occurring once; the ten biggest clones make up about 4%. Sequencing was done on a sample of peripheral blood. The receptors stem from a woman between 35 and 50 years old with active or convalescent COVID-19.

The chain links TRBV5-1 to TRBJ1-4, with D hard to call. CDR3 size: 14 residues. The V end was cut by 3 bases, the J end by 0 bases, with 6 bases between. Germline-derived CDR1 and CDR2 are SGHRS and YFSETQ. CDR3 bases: TGCGCCAGCAGCTCAGGCCCAACTAATGAAAAACTGTTTTTT. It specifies CASSSGPTNEKLFF.

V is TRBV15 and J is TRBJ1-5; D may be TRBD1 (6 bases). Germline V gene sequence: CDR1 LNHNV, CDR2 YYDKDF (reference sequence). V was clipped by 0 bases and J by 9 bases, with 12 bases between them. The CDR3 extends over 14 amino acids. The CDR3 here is CATSREQGSGPQHF. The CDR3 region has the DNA TGTGCCACCAGCAGAGAACAGGGCTCGGGGCCCCAGCATTTT.

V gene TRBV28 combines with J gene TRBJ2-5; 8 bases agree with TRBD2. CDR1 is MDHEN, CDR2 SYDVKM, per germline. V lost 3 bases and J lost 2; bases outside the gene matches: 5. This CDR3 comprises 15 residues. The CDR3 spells CASSLGLGGQETQYF. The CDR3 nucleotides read TGTGCCAGCAGTTTGGGACTAGGAGGGCAAGAGACCCAGTACTTC.

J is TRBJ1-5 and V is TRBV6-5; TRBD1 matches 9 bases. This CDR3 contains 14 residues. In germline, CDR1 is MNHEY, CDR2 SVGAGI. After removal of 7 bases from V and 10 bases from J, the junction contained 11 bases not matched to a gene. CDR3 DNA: TGTGCCAGCAACCAGGACAGGGGAATATCACCCCAGCATTTT. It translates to CASNQDRGISPQHF.

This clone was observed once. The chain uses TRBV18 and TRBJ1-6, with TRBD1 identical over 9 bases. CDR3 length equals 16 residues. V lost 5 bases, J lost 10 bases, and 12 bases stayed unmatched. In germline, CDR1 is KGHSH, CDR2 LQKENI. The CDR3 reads CASSSEGQGSWSPLHF. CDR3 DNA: TGTGCCAGCTCATCCGAGGGACAGGGAAGTTGGTCACCCCTCCACTTT.

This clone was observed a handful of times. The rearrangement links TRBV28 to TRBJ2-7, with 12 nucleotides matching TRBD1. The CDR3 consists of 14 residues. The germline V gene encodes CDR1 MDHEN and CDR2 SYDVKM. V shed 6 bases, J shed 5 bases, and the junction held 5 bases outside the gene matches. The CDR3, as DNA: TGTGCCAGCAGAGGGGACAGGGGGCTGGACGAGCAGTACTTC. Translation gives CASRGDRGLDEQYF.

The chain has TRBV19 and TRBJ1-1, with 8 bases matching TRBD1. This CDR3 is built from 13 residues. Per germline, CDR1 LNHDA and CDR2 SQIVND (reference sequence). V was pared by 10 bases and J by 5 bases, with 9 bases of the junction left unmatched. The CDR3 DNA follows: TGTGCCACCCAGACAGGGGTGGGGACTGAAGCTTTCTTT. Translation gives CATQTGVGTEAFF.

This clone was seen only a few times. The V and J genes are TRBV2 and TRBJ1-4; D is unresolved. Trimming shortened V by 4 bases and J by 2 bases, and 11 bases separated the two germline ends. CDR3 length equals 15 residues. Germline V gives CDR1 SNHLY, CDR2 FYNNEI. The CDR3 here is CASSAPTGTNEKLFF. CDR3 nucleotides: TGTGCCAGCAGTGCACCCACGGGGACTAATGAAAAACTGTTTTTT.

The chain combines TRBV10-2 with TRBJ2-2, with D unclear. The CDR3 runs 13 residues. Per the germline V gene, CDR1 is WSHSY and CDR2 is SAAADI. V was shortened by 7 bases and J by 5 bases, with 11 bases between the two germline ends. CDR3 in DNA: TGCGCCAGCAAACCCAGGCGAACCGGGGAGCTGTTTTTT. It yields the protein CASKPRRTGELFF.

The CDR3 protein is CASSLNGGTSGGQETQYF. The CDR3 nucleotides are TGTGCCAGCAGCTTAAACGGTGGGACTAGCGGGGGGCAAGAGACCCAGTACTTC. V and J are TRBV11-2 and TRBJ2-5; 15 bases match TRBD2. The ends lost 2 bases at V and 2 bases at J; junction bases unmatched: 6. This CDR3 is built from 18 residues. Germline CDR1 SGHAT, CDR2 FQNNGV.

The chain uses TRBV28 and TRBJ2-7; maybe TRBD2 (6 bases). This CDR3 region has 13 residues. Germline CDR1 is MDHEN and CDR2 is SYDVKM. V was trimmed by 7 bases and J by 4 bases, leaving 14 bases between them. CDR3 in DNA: TGTGCCAGCATGGCGGCAGGGAGGTACGAGCAGTACGTC. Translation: CASMAAGRYEQYV.

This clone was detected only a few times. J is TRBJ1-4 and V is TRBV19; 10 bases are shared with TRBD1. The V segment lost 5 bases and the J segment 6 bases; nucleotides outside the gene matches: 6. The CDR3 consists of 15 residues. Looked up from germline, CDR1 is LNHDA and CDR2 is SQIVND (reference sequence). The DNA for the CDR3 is TGTGCCAGTAGTCCTGGGACAGGGGCGTATGAAAAACTGTTTTTT. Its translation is CASSPGTGAYEKLFF.

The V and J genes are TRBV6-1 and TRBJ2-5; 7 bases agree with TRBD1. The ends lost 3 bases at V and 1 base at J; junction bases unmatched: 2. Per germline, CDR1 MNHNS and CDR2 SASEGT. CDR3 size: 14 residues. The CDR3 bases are TGTGCCAGCAGTGACCGGACAGGCCAAGAGACCCAGTACTTC. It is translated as CASSDRTGQETQYF.

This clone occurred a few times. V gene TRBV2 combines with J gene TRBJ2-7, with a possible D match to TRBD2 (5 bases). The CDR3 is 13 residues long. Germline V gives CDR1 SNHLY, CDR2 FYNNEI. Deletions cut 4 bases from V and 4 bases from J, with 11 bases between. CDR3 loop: CASSAAGGYEQYV. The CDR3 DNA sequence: TGTGCCAGCAGTGCCGCCGGAGGATACGAGCAGTACGTC.

The CDR3 protein is CASSPTGVGQPQHF. CDR3 DNA: TGTGCCAGCAGCCCGACAGGGGTGGGTCAGCCCCAGCATTTT. The chain uses TRBV3-1 (or the pseudogene TRBV3-2) and TRBJ1-5, with 8 bases aligning to TRBD1. Germline V CDR1 and CDR2: LGHDT, YNNKEL (reference sequence). CDR3 size: 14 residues. V trimming: 4 bases; J trimming: 6 bases; junction bases outside the gene matches: 5.

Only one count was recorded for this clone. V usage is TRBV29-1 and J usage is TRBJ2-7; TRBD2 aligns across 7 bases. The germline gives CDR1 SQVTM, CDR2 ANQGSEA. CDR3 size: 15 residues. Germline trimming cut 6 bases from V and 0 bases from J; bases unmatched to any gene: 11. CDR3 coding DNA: TGCAGCGTGGGGGGGGTTTGGGGAGGCTCCTACGAGCAGTACTTC. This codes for CSVGGVWGGSYEQYF.

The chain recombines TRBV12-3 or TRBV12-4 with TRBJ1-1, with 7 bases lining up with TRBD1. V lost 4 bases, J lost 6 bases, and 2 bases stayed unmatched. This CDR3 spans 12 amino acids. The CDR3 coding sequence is TGTGCCAGCAGTTGGGGGACAGCTGAAGCTTTCTTT. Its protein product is CASSWGTAEAFF.

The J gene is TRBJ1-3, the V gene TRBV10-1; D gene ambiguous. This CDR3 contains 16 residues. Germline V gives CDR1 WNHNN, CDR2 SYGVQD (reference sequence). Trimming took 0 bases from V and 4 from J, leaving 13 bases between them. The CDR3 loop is CASSESSGAEGNTIYF. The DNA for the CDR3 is TGCGCCAGCAGTGAGTCGAGCGGAGCCGAAGGAAACACCATATATTTT.

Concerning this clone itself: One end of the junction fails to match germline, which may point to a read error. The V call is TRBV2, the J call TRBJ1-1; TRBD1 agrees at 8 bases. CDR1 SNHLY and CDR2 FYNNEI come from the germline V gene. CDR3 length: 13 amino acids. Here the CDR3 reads CASREDRGSEAFF. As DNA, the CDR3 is TGTGCCAGCAGGGAAGACAGGGGCTCTGAAGCTTTCTTT.

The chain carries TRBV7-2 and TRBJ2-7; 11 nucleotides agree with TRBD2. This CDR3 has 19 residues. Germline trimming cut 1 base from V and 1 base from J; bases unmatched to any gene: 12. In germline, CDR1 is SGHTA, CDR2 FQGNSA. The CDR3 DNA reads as TGTGCCAGCAGCTTAGAGGGTCCGGGACTAGCGGCAGATTCCTACGAGCAGTACTTC. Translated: CASSLEGPGLAADSYEQYF. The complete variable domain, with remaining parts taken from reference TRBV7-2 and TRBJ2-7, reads GAGVSQSPSNKVTEKGKDVELRCDPISGHTALYWYRQSLGQGLEFLIYFQGNSAPDKSGLPSDRFSAERTGGSVSTLTIQRTQQEDSAVYLCASSLEGPGLAADSYEQYFGPGTRLTVT.

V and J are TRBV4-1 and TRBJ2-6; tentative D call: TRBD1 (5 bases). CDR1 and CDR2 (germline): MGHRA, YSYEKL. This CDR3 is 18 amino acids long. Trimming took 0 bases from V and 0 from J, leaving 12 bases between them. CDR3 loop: CASSQDPQAISGANVLTF. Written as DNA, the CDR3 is TGCGCCAGCAGCCAAGACCCACAGGCTATCTCTGGGGCCAACGTCCTGACTTTC.

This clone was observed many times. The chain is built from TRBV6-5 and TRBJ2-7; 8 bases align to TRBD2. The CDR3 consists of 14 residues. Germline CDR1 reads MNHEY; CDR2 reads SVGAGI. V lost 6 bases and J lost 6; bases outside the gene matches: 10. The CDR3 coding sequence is TGTGCCAGCAGCCTATTCCTGGCGGGAGGCGAGCAGTACTTC. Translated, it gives CASSLFLAGGEQYF.

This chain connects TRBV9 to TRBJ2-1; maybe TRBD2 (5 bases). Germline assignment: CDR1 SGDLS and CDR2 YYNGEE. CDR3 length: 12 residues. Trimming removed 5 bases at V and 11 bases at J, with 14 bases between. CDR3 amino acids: CASSDGLMKQFF. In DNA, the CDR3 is TGTGCCAGCAGTGACGGACTGATGAAGCAGTTCTTC.

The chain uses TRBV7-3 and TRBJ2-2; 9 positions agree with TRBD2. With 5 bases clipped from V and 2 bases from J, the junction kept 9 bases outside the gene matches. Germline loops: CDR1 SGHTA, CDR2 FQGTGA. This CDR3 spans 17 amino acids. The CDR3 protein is CASSQPAGGPNTGELFF. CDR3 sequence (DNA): TGTGCCAGCAGCCAACCGGCGGGGGGGCCCAACACCGGGGAGCTGTTTTTT.

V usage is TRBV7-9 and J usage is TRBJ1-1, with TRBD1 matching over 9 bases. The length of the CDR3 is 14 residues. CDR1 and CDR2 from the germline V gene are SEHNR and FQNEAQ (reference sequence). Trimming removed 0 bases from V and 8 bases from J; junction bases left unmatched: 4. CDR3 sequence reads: CASSLAQGATEAFF. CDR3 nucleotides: TGTGCCAGCAGCTTAGCACAGGGGGCGACGGAAGCTTTCTTT.

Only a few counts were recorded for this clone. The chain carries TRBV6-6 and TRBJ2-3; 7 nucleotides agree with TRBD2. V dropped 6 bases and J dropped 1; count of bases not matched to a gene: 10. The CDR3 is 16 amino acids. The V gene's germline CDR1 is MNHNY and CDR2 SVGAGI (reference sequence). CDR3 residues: CASSYPSRGGTDTQYF. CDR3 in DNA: TGTGCCAGCAGCTACCCCTCTCGGGGGGGCACAGATACGCAGTATTTT.

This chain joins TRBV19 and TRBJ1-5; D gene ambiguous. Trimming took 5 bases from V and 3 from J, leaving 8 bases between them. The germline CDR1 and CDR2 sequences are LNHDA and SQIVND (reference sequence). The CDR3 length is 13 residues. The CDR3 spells CASSLQFNQPQHF. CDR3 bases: TGTGCCAGTAGTCTGCAGTTCAATCAGCCCCAGCATTTT.

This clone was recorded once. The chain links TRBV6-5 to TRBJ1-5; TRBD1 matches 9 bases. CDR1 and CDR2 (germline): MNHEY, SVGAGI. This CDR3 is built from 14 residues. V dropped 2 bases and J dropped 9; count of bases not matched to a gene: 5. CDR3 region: CASSYRTGVRPQHF. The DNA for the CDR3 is TGTGCCAGCAGTTACCGGACAGGGGTGCGGCCCCAGCATTTT.

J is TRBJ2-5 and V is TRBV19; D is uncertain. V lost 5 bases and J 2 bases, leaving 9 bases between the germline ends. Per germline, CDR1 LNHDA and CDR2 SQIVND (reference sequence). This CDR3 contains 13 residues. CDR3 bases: TGTGCCAGTAGTCCTAGGATTCAAGAGACCCAGTACTTC. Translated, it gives CASSPRIQETQYF.

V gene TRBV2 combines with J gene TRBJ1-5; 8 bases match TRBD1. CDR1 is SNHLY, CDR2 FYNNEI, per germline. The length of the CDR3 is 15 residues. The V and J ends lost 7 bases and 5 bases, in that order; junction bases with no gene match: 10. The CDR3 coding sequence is TGTGCCAGCACCCTTGACAGGGGCGGTTATCAGCCCCAGCATTTT. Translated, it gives CASTLDRGGYQPQHF. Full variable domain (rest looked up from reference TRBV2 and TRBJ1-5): EPEVTQTPSHQVTQMGQEVILRCVPISNHLYFYWYRQILGQKVEFLVSFYNNEISEKSEIFDDQFSVERPDGSNFTLKIRSTKLEDSAMYFCASTLDRGGYQPQHFGDGTRLSIL.